The rows below give T cell receptor beta chains drawn from one sample of a study of cytomegalovirus exposure and HLA in healthy donors. TCRdb keeps only in-frame clones here, not all; method: immunoSEQ multiplex PCR. Altogether around 150,000 clones are present, 75% to 80% being singletons, with the ten largest covering approximately 5%. Source material: PBMCs. Every receptor here comes from a woman aged 45-65 years in good health and CMV-seronegative. CDR3s include the opening cysteine and the closing phenylalanine or tryptophan. A D gene is named only where the DNA matches it firmly. A row's size may be missing; if present it is once, few, many or a size class.

D | J | V | size | CDR3 | DNA
. | TRBJ2-7 | TRBV7-9 | few | CSSSLRYEQYF | TGTTCCAGCAGCCTTAGATACGAGCAGTACTTC
. | TRBJ2-7 | TRBV4-1 | . | CASSQRQASRVGSYEQYF | TGCGCCAGCAGCCAACGACAGGCCTCTCGGGTGGGGTCCTACGAGCAGTACTTC
. | TRBJ2-5 | TRBV25-1 | . | CASSERGGGWETQYF | TGTGCCAGCAGTGAACGAGGAGGGGGCTGGGAGACCCAGTACTTC
TRBD1 | TRBJ2-2 | TRBV14 | . | CASSGDSPNSMGELFF | TGTGCCAGCAGCGGGGACAGCCCGAACAGTATGGGGGAGCTGTTTTTT
TRBD1 | TRBJ1-1 | TRBV5-5 | . | CASSSARGREANTEAFF | TGTGCCAGCAGTTCTGCCAGGGGGCGAGAGGCCAACACTGAAGCTTTCTTT
TRBD2 | TRBJ2-7 | TRBV16 | once | CASSQGLAGGLEQYF | TGTGCCAGCAGCCAGGGACTAGCGGGGGGCTTGGAGCAGTACTTC
. | TRBJ2-2 | TRBV5-1 | . | CASSLHPHDTGELFF | TGCGCCAGCAGCTTGCATCCCCATGACACCGGGGAGCTGTTTTTT
TRBD1 | TRBJ1-5 | TRBV2 | . | CASQGVQGPKGPQHF | TGTGCCAGTCAGGGGGTTCAGGGTCCTAAGGGGCCCCAGCATTTT
TRBD1 | TRBJ1-6 | TRBV19 | few | CASSMAPGQAGGYNSPLHF | TGTGCCAGTAGTATGGCCCCAGGACAGGCTGGCGGGTATAATTCACCCCTCCACTTT
TRBD2 | TRBJ2-3 | TRBV4-2 | few | CASSQETSGVTDTQYF | TGTGCCAGCAGCCAAGAGACTAGCGGGGTCACAGATACGCAGTATTTT
TRBD2 | TRBJ2-7 | TRBV2 | . | CASRRDGGYEQYF | TGTGCCAGCAGGAGGGACGGGGGGTACGAGCAGTACTTC
TRBD1 | TRBJ2-5 | TRBV4-1 | . | CASSHRTGLETQYF | TGCGCCAGCAGCCACCGGACAGGGTTAGAGACCCAGTACTTC
. | TRBJ2-5 | TRBV19 | . | CASSIDRGNWGETQYF | TGTGCCAGTAGTATAGACCGGGGGAACTGGGGGGAGACCCAGTACTTC
. | TRBJ2-2 | TRBV30 | . | CAWSVVRKNTGELFF | TGTGCCTGGAGTGTAGTGAGGAAGAACACCGGGGAGCTGTTTTTT
. | TRBJ1-2 | TRBV7-8 | . | CASSLDGENYGYTF | TGTGCCAGCAGCTTAGACGGAGAAAACTATGGCTACACCTTC
. | TRBJ2-2 | TRBV11-3 | once | CASSSLGGDTGELFF | TGTGCCAGCAGCTCTCTAGGGGGGGACACCGGGGAGCTGTTTTTT
TRBD2 | TRBJ2-1 | TRBV19 | few | CASGPIAGGPGNEQFF | TGTGCCAGCGGGCCTATAGCGGGGGGGCCGGGGAATGAGCAGTTCTTC
TRBD1 | TRBJ2-3 | TRBV6-1 | . | CASRLSGTGTDTQYF | TGTGCCAGCAGGTTATCCGGGACAGGGACTGATACGCAGTATTTT
. | TRBJ1-1 | TRBV28 | . | CASSFPEAFF | TGTGCCAGCAGTTTTCCTGAGGCTTTCTTT
. | TRBJ1-1 | TRBV6-1 | . | CASSEAGGGSTEAFF | TGTGCCAGCAGTGAAGCAGGGGGGGGGTCCACTGAAGCTTTCTTT
TRBD1 | TRBJ1-2 | TRBV2 | . | CASSGQNRGGYTF | TGTGCCAGCAGTGGTCAAAACAGGGGTGGCTACACCTTC
. | TRBJ2-2 | TRBV4-2 | . | CASSRDRGNTGELFF | TGTGCCAGCAGCCGAGACAGAGGGAACACCGGGGAGCTGTTTTTT
. | TRBJ2-3 | TRBV21-1 | . | CASSREKLASGGATDTQYF | TGTGCCAGCAGCCGAGAGAAGCTAGCTAGCGGGGGGGCAACAGATACGCAGTATTTT
. | TRBJ2-2 | TRBV6-5 | . | CASRTQGTLTGELFF | TGTGCCAGCAGAACTCAGGGCACCCTCACCGGGGAGCTGTTTTTT
. | TRBJ2-3 | TRBV4-3 | . | CASSLNPGNTDTQYF | TGCGCCAGCAGCCTTAATCCGGGGAACACAGATACGCAGTATTTT
. | TRBJ2-3 | TRBV4-3 | . | CASSQGGIATSTDTQYF | TGCGCCAGCAGCCAAGGTGGGATAGCGACTAGCACAGATACGCAGTATTTT
TRBD1 | TRBJ2-7 | TRBV27 | . | CASSLSGQGHYEQYF | TGTGCCAGCAGTTTATCGGGACAGGGGCACTACGAGCAGTACTTC
TRBD2 | TRBJ2-1 | TRBV11-2 | . | CASSLGSSGYEQFF | TGTGCCAGCAGCTTAGGATCTAGCGGGTATGAGCAGTTCTTC